Below are 5 T cell receptor beta chains sequenced from a single sample in a study of early T cells in non-severe SARS-CoV-2 infection. TCRdb used MiXCR to reprocess the 5' RACE reads, holding one entry per CDR3 protein. The data contain 29,000 or so distinct CDR3 sequences, 8.5% to 10% of them singletons. Sequenced material: whole blood. Source of these receptors: an adult who was a healthcare worker with PCR-confirmed SARS-CoV-2 infection or an uninfected control (not recorded which).

V and J are TRBV10-3 and TRBJ2-7; D unresolved. Trimming took 4 bases from V and 6 from J, leaving 10 bases between them. Germline CDR1 is ENHRY and CDR2 is SYGVKD. CDR3 size: 12 residues. The CDR3: CAISGAEPEQYF. The CDR3, as DNA: TGTGCCATCAGTGGCGCCGAGCCCGAGCAGTACTTC.

In its sample, this clonotype was seen many times. The chain is built from TRBV27 and TRBJ1-4; D gene unclear. CDR1 is MNHEY and CDR2 is SMNVEV in the germline V gene (reference sequence). Trimming stripped 6 bases from V and 8 bases from J, with 16 bases between. The CDR3 spans 14 residues. The DNA of the CDR3 is TGTGCCAGCAGGTCGGCTTGGGCGGAGGAAAAACTGTTTTTT. Its translation: CASRSAWAEEKLFF.

The V gene is TRBV12-3 or TRBV12-4, the J gene TRBJ1-3; D remains unclear. V was cut by 7 bases and J by 0 bases, with 13 bases left in between. The CDR3 loop spans 15 amino acids. The CDR3 coding sequence is TGTGCCAGCATCCCAGCAATCCACTCTGGAAACACCATATATTTT. Amino acid sequence: CASIPAIHSGNTIYF.

This clonotype was counted a few times. The genes are TRBV7-2 and TRBJ1-4; D possibly corresponds to TRBD1 (5 bases). The germline CDR1 and CDR2 sequences are SGHTA and FQGNSA. Trimming pared 5 bases from V and 8 bases from J, leaving 12 bases between. This CDR3 has 13 residues. This CDR3 is CASSQDRIEKLFF. The CDR3 region has the DNA TGTGCCAGCAGCCAAGACAGAATCGAAAAACTGTTTTTT.

The chain has TRBV6-2 or TRBV6-3 and TRBJ2-7, with 9 bases that match TRBD2. The CDR3 totals 19 residues. The germline V gene encodes CDR1 MNHEY and CDR2 SVGEGT. The trim removed 4 bases at V and 3 bases at J, leaving 19 bases unmatched. Written as DNA, the CDR3 is TGTGCCAGCAGTTCAAGAGCGAAAGCGGGGGGCCCACTTTTCTACGAGCAGTACTTC. Protein: CASSSRAKAGGPLFYEQYF.